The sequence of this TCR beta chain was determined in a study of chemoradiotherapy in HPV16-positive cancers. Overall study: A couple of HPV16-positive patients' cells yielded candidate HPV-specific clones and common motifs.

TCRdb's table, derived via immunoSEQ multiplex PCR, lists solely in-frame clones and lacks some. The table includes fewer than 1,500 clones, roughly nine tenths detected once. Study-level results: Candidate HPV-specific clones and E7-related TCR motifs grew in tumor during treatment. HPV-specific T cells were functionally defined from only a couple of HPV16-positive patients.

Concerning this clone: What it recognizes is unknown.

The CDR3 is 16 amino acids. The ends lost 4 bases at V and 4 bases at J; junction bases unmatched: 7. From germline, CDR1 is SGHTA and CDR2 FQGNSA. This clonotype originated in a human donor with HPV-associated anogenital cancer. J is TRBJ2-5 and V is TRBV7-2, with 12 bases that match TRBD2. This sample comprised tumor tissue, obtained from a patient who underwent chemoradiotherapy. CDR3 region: CASSWSSGGAGETQYF. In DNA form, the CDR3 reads TGTGCCAGCAGCTGGTCTAGCGGGGGGGCCGGAGAGACCCAGTACTTC.